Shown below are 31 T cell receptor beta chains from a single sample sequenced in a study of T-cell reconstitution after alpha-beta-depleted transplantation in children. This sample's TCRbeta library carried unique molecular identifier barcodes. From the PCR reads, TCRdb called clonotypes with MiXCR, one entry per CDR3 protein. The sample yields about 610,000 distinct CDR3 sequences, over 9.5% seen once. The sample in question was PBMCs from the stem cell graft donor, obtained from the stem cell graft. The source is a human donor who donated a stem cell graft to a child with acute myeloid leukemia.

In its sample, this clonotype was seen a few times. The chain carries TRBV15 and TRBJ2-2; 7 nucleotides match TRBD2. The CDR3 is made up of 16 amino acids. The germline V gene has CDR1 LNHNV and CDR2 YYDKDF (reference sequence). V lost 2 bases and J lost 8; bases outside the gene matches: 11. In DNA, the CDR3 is TGTGCCACCAGCAGACGGGAGGCCGGGGTTTGGGGGGAGCTGTTTTTT. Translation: CATSRREAGVWGELFF. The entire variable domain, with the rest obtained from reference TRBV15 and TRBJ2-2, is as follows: DAMVIQNPRYQVTQFGKPVTLSCSQTLNHNVMYWYQQKSSQAPKLLFHYYDKDFNNEADTPDNFQSRRPNTSFCFLDIRSPGLGDTAMYLCATSRREAGVWGELFFGEGSRLTVL.

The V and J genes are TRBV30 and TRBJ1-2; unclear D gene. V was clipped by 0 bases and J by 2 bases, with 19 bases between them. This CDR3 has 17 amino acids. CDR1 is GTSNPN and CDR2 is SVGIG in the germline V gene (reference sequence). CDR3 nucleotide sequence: TGTGCCTGGAGTGTAGGCCGACTCACGCGGGAGAACTATGGCTACACCTTC. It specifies CAWSVGRLTRENYGYTF.

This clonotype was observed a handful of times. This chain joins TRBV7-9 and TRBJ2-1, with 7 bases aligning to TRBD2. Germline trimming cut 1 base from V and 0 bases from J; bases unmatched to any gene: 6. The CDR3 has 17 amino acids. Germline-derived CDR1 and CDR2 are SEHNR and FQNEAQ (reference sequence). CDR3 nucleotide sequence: TGTGCCAGCAGCTTAGGAGCGGGAAGGAGCTCCTACAATGAGCAGTTCTTC. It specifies CASSLGAGRSSYNEQFF.

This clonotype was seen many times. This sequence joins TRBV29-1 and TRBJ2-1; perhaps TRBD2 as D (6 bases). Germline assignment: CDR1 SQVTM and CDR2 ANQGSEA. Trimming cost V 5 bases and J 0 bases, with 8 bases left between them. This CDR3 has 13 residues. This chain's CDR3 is CSVQRASYNEQFF. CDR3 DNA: TGCAGCGTTCAGCGGGCCTCCTACAATGAGCAGTTCTTC.

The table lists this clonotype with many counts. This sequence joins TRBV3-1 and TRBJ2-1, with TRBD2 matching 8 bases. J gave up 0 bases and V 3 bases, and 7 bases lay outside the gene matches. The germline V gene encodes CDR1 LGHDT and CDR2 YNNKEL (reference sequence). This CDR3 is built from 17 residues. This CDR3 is CASSHDSGGPSYNEQFF. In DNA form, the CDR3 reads TGTGCCAGCAGCCATGACTCGGGAGGGCCCTCCTACAATGAGCAGTTCTTC.

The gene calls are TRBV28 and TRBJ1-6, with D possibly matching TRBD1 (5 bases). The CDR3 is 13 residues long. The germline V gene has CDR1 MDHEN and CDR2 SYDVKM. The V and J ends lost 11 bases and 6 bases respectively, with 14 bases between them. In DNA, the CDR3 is TGTGCCTGGAGGCAGGGAGTTAATTCACCCCTCCACTTT. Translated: CAWRQGVNSPLHF.

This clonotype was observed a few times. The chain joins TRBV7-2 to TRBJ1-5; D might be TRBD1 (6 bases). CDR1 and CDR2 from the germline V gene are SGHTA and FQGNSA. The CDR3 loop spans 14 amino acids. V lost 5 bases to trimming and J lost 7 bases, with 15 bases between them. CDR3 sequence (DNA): TGTGCCAGCAGCCCTTCTGGGGGCGGCCAGCCCCAGCATTTT. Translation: CASSPSGGGQPQHF.

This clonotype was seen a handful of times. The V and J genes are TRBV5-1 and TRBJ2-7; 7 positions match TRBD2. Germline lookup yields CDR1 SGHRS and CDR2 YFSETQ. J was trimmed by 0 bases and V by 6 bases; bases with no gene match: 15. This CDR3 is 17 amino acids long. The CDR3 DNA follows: TGCGCCAGCACTAGTCTAGCGGCCACTGAGAGCTCCTACGAGCAGTACTTC. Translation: CASTSLAATESSYEQYF.

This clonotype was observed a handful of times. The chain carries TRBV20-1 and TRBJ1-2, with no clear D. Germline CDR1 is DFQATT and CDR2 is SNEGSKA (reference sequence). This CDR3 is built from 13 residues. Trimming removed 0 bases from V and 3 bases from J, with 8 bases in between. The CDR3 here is CSARDGSYYGYTF. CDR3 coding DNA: TGCAGTGCTAGAGATGGGTCTTACTATGGCTACACCTTC.

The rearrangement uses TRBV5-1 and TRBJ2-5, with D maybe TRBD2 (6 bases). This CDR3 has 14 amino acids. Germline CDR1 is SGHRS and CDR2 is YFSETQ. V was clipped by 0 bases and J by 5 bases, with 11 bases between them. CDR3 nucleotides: TGCGCCAGCAGCTTGGGACTAGTAGCGGAGACCCAGTACTTC. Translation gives CASSLGLVAETQYF.

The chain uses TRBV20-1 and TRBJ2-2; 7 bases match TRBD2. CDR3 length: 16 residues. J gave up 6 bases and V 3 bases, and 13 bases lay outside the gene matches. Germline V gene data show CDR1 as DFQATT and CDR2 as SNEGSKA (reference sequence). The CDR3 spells CSASRATGGPPGELFF. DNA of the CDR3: TGCAGTGCTAGTCGGGCGACGGGAGGCCCCCCCGGGGAGCTGTTTTTT.

The CDR3, as DNA: TGTGCCAGCAGCTTAGGACAGATTAATGAAAAACTGTTTTTT. This gives the protein CASSLGQINEKLFF. V is TRBV7-2 and J is TRBJ1-4; maybe TRBD1 (5 bases). Germline V gives CDR1 SGHTA, CDR2 FQGNSA. V lost 1 base, J lost 4 bases, and 7 bases lay in between. The CDR3 extends over 14 amino acids.

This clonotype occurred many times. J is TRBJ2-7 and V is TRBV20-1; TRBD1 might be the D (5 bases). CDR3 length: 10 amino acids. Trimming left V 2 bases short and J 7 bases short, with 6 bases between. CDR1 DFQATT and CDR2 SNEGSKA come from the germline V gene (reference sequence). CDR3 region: CSARRGEQYF. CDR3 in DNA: TGCAGTGCTAGAAGGGGAGAGCAGTACTTC.

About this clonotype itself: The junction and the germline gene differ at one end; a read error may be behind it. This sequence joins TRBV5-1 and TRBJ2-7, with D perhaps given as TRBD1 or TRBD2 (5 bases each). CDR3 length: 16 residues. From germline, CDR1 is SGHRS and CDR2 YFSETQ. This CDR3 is CDSSLGPTVDSYEQYF. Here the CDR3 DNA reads TGCGACAGCAGCTTGGGACCGACAGTCGACTCCTACGAGCAGTACTTC.

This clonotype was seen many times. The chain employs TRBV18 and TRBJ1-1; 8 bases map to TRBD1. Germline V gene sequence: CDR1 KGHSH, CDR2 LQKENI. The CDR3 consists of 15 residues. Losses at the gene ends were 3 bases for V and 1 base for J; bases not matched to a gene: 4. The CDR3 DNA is TGTGCCAGCTCACCCCGACAGGGGACGAACACTGAAGCTTTCTTT. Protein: CASSPRQGTNTEAFF.

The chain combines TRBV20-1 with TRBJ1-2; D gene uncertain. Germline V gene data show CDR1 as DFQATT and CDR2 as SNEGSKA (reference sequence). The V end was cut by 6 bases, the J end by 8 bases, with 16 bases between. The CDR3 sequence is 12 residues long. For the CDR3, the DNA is TGCAGTGCCGGGCGGGGTCTGGGCGGCTACACCTTC. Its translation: CSAGRGLGGYTF.

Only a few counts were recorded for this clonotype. CDR3 sequence: CASSRLAGEQYF. DNA of the CDR3: TGTGCCAGCAGCCGACTAGCGGGAGAGCAGTACTTC. This chain links TRBV28 with TRBJ2-7, with 11 nucleotides matching TRBD2. The V and J ends lost 6 bases and 7 bases, in that order; junction bases with no gene match: 2. Germline-derived CDR1 and CDR2 are MDHEN and SYDVKM. This CDR3 has 12 residues.

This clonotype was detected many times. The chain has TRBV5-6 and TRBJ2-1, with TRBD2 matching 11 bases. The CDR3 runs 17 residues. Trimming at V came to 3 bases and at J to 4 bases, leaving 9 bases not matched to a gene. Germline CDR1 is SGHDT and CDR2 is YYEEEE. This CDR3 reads CASSSFLAGGPYNEQFF. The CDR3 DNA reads TGTGCCAGCAGCTCCTTTTTAGCGGGAGGGCCATACAATGAGCAGTTCTTC.

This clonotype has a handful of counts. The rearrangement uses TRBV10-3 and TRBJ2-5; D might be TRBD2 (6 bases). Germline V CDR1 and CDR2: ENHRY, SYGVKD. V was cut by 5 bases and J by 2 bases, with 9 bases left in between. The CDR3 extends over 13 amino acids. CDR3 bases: TGTGCCATCAGTTCGGGAGTTCAAGAGACCCAGTACTTC. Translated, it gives CAISSGVQETQYF.

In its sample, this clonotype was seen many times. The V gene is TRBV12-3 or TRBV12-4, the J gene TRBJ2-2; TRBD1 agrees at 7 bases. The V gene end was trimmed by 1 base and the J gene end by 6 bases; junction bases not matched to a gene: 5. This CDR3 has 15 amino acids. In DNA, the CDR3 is TGTGCCAGCAGTTTAGGAACAGGGGTCGCCGGGGAGCTGTTTTTT. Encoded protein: CASSLGTGVAGELFF.

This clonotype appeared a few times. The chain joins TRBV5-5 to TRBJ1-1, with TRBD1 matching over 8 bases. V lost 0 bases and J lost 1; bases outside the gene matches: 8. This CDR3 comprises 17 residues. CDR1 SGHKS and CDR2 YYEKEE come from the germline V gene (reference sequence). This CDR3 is CASSLVQGARPNTEAFF. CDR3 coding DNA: TGTGCCAGCAGCTTGGTCCAGGGGGCGCGGCCGAACACTGAAGCTTTCTTT.

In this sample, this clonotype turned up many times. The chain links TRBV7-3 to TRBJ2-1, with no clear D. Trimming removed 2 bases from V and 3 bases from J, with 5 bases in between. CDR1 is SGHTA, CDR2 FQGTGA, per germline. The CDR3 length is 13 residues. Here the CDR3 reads CASSLYGYNEQFF. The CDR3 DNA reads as TGTGCCAGCAGCTTATACGGCTACAATGAGCAGTTCTTC.

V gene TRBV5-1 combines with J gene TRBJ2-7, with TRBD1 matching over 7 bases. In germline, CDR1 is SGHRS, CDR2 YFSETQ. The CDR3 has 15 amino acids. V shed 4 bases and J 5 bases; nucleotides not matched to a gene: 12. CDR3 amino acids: CASSVMTGSGHEQYF. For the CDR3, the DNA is TGCGCCAGCAGCGTCATGACAGGGAGTGGCCACGAGCAGTACTTC.

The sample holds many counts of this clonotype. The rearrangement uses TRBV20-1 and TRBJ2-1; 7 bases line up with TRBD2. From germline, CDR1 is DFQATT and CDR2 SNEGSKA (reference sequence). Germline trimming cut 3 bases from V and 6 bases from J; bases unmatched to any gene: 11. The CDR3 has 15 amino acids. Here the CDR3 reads CSASDLAGVANEQFF. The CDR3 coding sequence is TGCAGTGCTAGTGACCTGGCGGGAGTTGCCAATGAGCAGTTCTTC.

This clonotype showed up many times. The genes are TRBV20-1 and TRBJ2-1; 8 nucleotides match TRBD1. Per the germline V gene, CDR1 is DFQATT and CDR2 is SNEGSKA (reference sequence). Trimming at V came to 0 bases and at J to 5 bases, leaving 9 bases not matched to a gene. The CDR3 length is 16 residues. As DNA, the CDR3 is TGCAGTGCTAGAGATCGCGGACAGGGTCGAGACAATGAGCAGTTCTTC. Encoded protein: CSARDRGQGRDNEQFF.

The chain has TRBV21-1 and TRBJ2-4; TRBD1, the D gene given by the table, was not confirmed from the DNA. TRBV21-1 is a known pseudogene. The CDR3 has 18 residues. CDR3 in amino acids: CASSKGQGVARPKNIQYF. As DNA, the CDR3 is TGTGCCAGCAGCAAAGGACAGGGGGTGGCCCGCCCCAAAAACATTCAGTACTTC.

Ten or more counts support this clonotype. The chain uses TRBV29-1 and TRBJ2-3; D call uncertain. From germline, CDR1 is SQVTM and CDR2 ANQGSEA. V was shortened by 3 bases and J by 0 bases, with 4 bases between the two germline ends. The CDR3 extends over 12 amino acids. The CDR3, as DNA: TGCAGCGTTGATCTAAGCACAGATACGCAGTATTTT. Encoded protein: CSVDLSTDTQYF.

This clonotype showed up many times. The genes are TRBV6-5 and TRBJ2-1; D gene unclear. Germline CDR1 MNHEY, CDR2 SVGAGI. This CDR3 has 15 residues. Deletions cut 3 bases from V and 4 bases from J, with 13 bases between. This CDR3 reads CASSYMYMGYNEQFF. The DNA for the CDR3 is TGTGCCAGCAGTTATATGTACATGGGGTACAATGAGCAGTTCTTC.

In DNA form, the CDR3 reads TGCAGTGCTGCCGGAGGGAGGGCTGGGGCCAACGTCCTGACTTTC. Translation: CSAAGGRAGANVLTF. V and J are TRBV20-1 and TRBJ2-6, with 7 bases identical to TRBD2. V was pared by 5 bases and J by 2 bases, with 6 bases of the junction left unmatched. Per the germline V gene, CDR1 is DFQATT and CDR2 is SNEGSKA (reference sequence). CDR3 length: 15 residues.

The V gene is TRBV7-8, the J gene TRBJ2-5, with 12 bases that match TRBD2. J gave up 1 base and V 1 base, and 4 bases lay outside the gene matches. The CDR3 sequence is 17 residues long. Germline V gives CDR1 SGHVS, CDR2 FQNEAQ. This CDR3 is CASSLGLAGGCQETQYF. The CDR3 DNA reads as TGTGCCAGCAGCTTAGGGCTAGCGGGAGGGTGCCAAGAGACCCAGTACTTC.

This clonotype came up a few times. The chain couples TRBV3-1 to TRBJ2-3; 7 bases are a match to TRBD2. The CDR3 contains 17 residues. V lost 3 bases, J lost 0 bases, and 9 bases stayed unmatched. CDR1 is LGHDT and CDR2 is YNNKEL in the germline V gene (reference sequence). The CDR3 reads CASSQDVAGASTDTQYF. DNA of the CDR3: TGTGCCAGCAGCCAGGACGTAGCGGGCGCTAGCACAGATACGCAGTATTTT.